The 11 T cell receptor beta chains below come from one sample, sequenced in a study of PD-1 blockade in classical Hodgkin lymphoma. All trial patients relapsed after autologous stem cell transplantation. This table comes from immunoSEQ multiplex PCR, and its TCRdb copy is limited to in-frame clones, with some not included. The sample lists roughly 70,000 clones; 70% to 75% were seen once. Here the sequenced sample was peripheral blood mononuclear cells (PBMCs), taken before the second cycle of nivolumab. These receptors were collected from a human donor with classical Hodgkin lymphoma.

The chain is built from TRBV27 and TRBJ1-4; D possibly corresponds to TRBD1 (6 bases). From germline, CDR1 is MNHEY and CDR2 SMNVEV (reference sequence). The CDR3 is made up of 16 amino acids. Trimming shortened V by 4 bases and J by 10 bases, and 22 bases separated the two germline ends. The CDR3 nucleotides are TGTGCCAGCAGTTCTCTGGACAGTCCACCTTTGGGAAAACTGTTTTTT. Translating gives CASSSLDSPPLGKLFF.

The chain joins TRBV2 to TRBJ2-5; 15 nucleotides align to TRBD2. V lost 4 bases and J lost 4; bases outside the gene matches: 4. Germline V gene lookup returns CDR1 SNHLY and CDR2 FYNNEI. The CDR3 spans 16 residues. DNA of the CDR3: TGTGCCAGCAGTGGGGGACTAGCGGGAGGAGGAGAGACCCAGTACTTC. It yields the protein CASSGGLAGGGETQYF.

In its sample, this clone was seen a few times. J is TRBJ2-3 and V is TRBV2; 13 positions agree with TRBD2. Trimming took 7 bases from V and 6 from J; bases not matched to a gene: 7. The CDR3 is made up of 15 amino acids. Looked up from germline, CDR1 is SNHLY and CDR2 is FYNNEI. CDR3 protein: CASTRLAGGFDTQYF. CDR3 bases: TGTGCCAGCACCCGACTAGCGGGGGGATTCGATACGCAGTATTTT. Full variable domain (outside the CDR3, taken from reference TRBV2 and TRBJ2-3): EPEVTQTPSHQVTQMGQEVILRCVPISNHLYFYWYRQILGQKVEFLVSFYNNEISEKSEIFDDQFSVERPDGSNFTLKIRSTKLEDSAMYFCASTRLAGGFDTQYFGPGTRLTVL.

This clone has at least ten counts. The chain has TRBV9 and TRBJ2-7; 9 bases line up with TRBD1. V was clipped by 3 bases and J by 4 bases; unmatched bases: 5. This CDR3 has 14 amino acids. CDR1 and CDR2 from the germline V gene are SGDLS and YYNGEE. Here the CDR3 reads CASSGPDRGYEQYF. CDR3 sequence (DNA): TGTGCCAGCAGCGGTCCGGACAGGGGTTACGAGCAGTACTTC.

The chain recombines TRBV7-6 with TRBJ2-7; TRBD2 matches at 9 bases. The CDR3 covers 16 residues. J gave up 7 bases and V 5 bases, and 15 bases lay outside the gene matches. Germline V lookup: CDR1 SGHVS, CDR2 FNYEAQ. CDR3 nucleotides: TGTGCCAGCAGCCTAGTCCCGGGACTAGCAAGTCAAGAGCAGTACTTC. Amino acid sequence: CASSLVPGLASQEQYF.

The chain links TRBV19 to TRBJ1-6, with D possibly matching TRBD1 (6 bases). CDR1 is LNHDA and CDR2 is SQIVND in the germline V gene (reference sequence). Trimming removed 6 bases at V and 10 bases at J, with 13 bases between. This CDR3 spans 13 amino acids. The CDR3 DNA follows: TGTGCCAGTAGCCCACAGGGATGGTCACCCCTCCACTTT. Translating it yields CASSPQGWSPLHF.

This rearrangement joins TRBV11-3 to TRBJ2-7; TRBD1 matches at 7 bases. CDR3 length: 15 amino acids. V shed 2 bases, J shed 1 base, and the junction held 5 bases outside the gene matches. Germline loops: CDR1 SGHNT, CDR2 YENEEA. The CDR3 region has the DNA TGTGCCAGCAGCTTACTATCGACAGGGTCCTACGAGCAGTACTTC. Its translation is CASSLLSTGSYEQYF.

The V gene is TRBV11-1, the J gene TRBJ1-2; tentatively, D is TRBD1 (5 bases). CDR1 SGHAT and CDR2 FQDESV come from the germline V gene (reference sequence). The CDR3 contains 15 residues. V was shortened by 4 bases and J by 8 bases, with 20 bases between the two germline ends. This CDR3 reads CASSWGEDDEDGYTF. The CDR3 nucleotides read TGTGCCAGCAGCTGGGGGGAGGACGATGAAGACGGCTACACCTTC.

This clone was recorded only once. This chain connects TRBV19 to TRBJ2-2, with D perhaps TRBD1 (6 bases). CDR3 length equals 14 residues. V lost 5 bases and J 2 bases, leaving 9 bases between the germline ends. The germline V gene has CDR1 LNHDA and CDR2 SQIVND (reference sequence). The CDR3 DNA sequence: TGTGCCAGTAGTTGGGGACAAAACACCGGGGAGCTGTTTTTT. This translates into CASSWGQNTGELFF.

The chain joins TRBV30 to TRBJ1-5, with D unclear. CDR3 size: 13 residues. Between the trimmed V and J ends, which lost 0 bases and 5 bases, there was a span of 8 bases. Germline V CDR1 and CDR2: GTSNPN, SVGIG (reference sequence). For the CDR3, the DNA is TGTGCCTGGAGTGTGGGAAGGGATCAGCCCCAGCATTTT. The encoded protein is CAWSVGRDQPQHF.

This clone showed up just once. The chain carries TRBV28 and TRBJ1-5, with D unclear. Germline lookup yields CDR1 MDHEN and CDR2 SYDVKM. The germline V and J ends were trimmed by 6 bases and 6 bases, with 9 bases remaining between them. There are 12 residues in the CDR3. The CDR3 reads CASSATIQPQHF. The CDR3 bases are TGTGCCAGCAGCGCCACGATTCAGCCCCAGCATTTT. Full variable domain (missing parts from reference TRBV28 and TRBJ1-5): DVKVTQSSRYLVKRTGEKVFLECVQDMDHENMFWYRQDPGLGLRLIYFSYDVKMKEKGDIPEGYSVSREKKERFSLILESASTNQTSMYLCASSATIQPQHFGDGTRLSIL.